This TCR beta chain came from a study of cytomegalovirus exposure and HLA in healthy donors. Regarding the study as a whole: Only CMV serostatus was available as immune exposure information. Analysis was carried out at a later point, and it linked a missense DCLRE1C variant to TCR beta V- and J-gene trimming.

The germline V and J ends were trimmed by 8 bases and 1 base, with 8 bases remaining between them. The CDR3 loop spans 12 amino acids. The V gene's germline CDR1 is LNHDA and CDR2 SQIVND (reference sequence). A word on this clone: Its antigen is unknown.

Use of 60 Vbeta and 13 Jbeta primers characterized the PCR. Original methodology: Later work found 80 million or so unique TCR beta chains, with 10 million to 14 million shared. Only in-frame clones appear in the TCRdb table, and some are missing; sequencing was by immunoSEQ multiplex PCR. V, J and clone size derive from that table, while D and trimming were established from the DNA sequence. The table includes under 150,000 clones, under 90% detected once. Sequenced input: PBMCs. This rearrangement joins TRBV19 to TRBJ1-1, with D uncertain. The receptor comes from a woman aged 18 to 35 in good health and CMV-seronegative. CDR3: CASVRENTEAFF. CDR3 DNA: TGTGCCAGTGTACGGGAGAACACTGAAGCTTTCTTT.